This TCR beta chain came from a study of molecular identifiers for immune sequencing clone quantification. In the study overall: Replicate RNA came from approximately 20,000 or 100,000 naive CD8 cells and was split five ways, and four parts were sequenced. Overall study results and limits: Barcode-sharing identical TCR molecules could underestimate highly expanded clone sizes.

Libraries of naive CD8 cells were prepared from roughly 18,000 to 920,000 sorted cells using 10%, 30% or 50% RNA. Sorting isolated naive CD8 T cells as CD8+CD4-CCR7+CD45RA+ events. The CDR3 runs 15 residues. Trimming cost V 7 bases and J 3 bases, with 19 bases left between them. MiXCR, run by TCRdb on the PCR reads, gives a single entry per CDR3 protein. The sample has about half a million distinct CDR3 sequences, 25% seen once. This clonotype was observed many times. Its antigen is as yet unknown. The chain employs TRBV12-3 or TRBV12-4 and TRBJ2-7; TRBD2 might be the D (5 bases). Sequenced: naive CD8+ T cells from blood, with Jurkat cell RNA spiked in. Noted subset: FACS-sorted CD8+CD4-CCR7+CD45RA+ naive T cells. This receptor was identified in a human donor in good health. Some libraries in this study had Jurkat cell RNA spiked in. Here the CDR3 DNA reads TGTGCCAGCACCCCGCTAGGGAGCGATTACTACGAGCAGTACTTC. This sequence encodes CASTPLGSDYYEQYF.